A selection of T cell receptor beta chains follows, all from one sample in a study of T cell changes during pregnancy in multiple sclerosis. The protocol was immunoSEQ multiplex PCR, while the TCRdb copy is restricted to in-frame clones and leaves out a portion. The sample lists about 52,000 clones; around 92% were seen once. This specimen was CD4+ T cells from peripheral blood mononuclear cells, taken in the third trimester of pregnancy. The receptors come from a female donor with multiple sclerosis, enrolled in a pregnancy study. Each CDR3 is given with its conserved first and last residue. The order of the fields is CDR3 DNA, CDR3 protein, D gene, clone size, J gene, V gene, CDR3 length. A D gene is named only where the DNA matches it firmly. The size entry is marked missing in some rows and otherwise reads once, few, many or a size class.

TGTGCCAGCACCCCCCAGGGGAACACCGGGGAGCTGTTTTTT	CASTPQGNTGELFF	.	.	TRBJ2-2	TRBV7-6	14
TGTGCCAGCTCACCACTAACTTACACTGAAGCTTTCTTT	CASSPLTYTEAFF	.	.	TRBJ1-1	TRBV18	13
TGTGCCATCAGTCCTCAGGGGGGCGCCTATGGCTACACCTTC	CAISPQGGAYGYTF	TRBD1	.	TRBJ1-2	TRBV10-3	14
TGTGCCAGCAGTGCGGGGTCCTATAATTCACCCCTCCACTTT	CASSAGSYNSPLHF	.	.	TRBJ1-6	TRBV25-1	14
TGTGCCAGAAGCTTGGCTGGGGGGATTACCAACTCTGAAGCTTTCTTT	CARSLAGGITNSEAFF	.	.	TRBJ1-1	TRBV5-3	16
TGTGCCTGGAGTGGCAGGGTTTCTGGAAACACCATATATTTT	CAWSGRVSGNTIYF	.	.	TRBJ1-3	TRBV30	14
TGTGCCAGCAAACAAACAGGGGGCTCTAATGAAAAACTGTTTTTT	CASKQTGGSNEKLFF	TRBD1	.	TRBJ1-4	TRBV27	15
TGCGCCAGCAGCCACGGCAGGGGGAACACTGAAGCTTTCTTT	CASSHGRGNTEAFF	.	.	TRBJ1-1	TRBV4-3	14
TGTGCCAGCACCCTAAGATCGGGGGGCGCGTACAATGAGCAGTTCTTC	CASTLRSGGAYNEQFF	.	.	TRBJ2-1	TRBV7-2	16
TGTGCCTGGAGCGGGACTAGCGAGCAGTACTTC	CAWSGTSEQYF	TRBD2	.	TRBJ2-7	TRBV30	11
TGTGCCAGCAGTTCCAATGACAGGGGGCCTGAAAAACTGTTTTTT	CASSSNDRGPEKLFF	TRBD1	.	TRBJ1-4	TRBV6-5	15
TGTGCCAGCAGCGTCTCAGCGAGCTCCTATAATTCACCCCTCCACTTT	CASSVSASSYNSPLHF	.	once	TRBJ1-6	TRBV9	16
TGTGCCAGCAGTAGGACACTTCAATTTCCCTACGAGCAGTACTTC	CASSRTLQFPYEQYF	.	.	TRBJ2-7	TRBV2	15
TGCGCCAGCAGCTGGGGGACTTATCTAGATACGCAGTATTTT	CASSWGTYLDTQYF	.	.	TRBJ2-3	TRBV5-1	14
TGTGCCAGCAGCTTAACCGGGACAGGCTCCTACGAGCAGTACTTC	CASSLTGTGSYEQYF	TRBD1	.	TRBJ2-7	TRBV5-6	15
TGTGCCAGCAGCGGCCGCGGGGGGGGAACCTACGAGCAGTACTTC	CASSGRGGGTYEQYF	TRBD2	.	TRBJ2-7	TRBV9	15
TGTGCCAGCAGCTTTAGGGGACAGGCGAGGGGCTACACCTTC	CASSFRGQARGYTF	TRBD1	.	TRBJ1-2	TRBV11-2	14
TGCGCCAGCAGCTTGAGGGTCAGGGGGGTCGAGCAGTACTTC	CASSLRVRGVEQYF	.	.	TRBJ2-7	TRBV5-1	14
TGTGCCAGCAGCCCGCGAGGCGGGACAGGGAGGGAATCACCCCTCCACTTT	CASSPRGGTGRESPLHF	TRBD1	.	TRBJ1-6	TRBV7-9	17
TGTGCCAGCACCGGGACTGCGGTTAATGAAAAACTGTTTTTT	CASTGTAVNEKLFF	.	.	TRBJ1-4	TRBV2	14
TGTGCCAGCAGCTTAGTGCAGGGGGCCGTCTCTGGGGCCAACGTCCTGACTTTC	CASSLVQGAVSGANVLTF	TRBD1	.	TRBJ2-6	TRBV7-9	18
TGTGCCAGCATCAGCGGGGGGAAATACAATGAGCAGTTCTTC	CASISGGKYNEQFF	TRBD2	.	TRBJ2-1	TRBV7-3	14
TGTGCCAGCAGCTTACAGGGGGCATCCTCCTACGAGCAGTACTTC	CASSLQGASSYEQYF	TRBD1	.	TRBJ2-7	TRBV5-5	15
TGTGCCAGCAGCTTATTGGGCCTCCACGAGCAGTACTTC	CASSLLGLHEQYF	.	few	TRBJ2-7	TRBV7-2	13
TGTGCCAGCTCACAATCTTCCTTGAGCACAGATACGCAGTATTTT	CASSQSSLSTDTQYF	.	.	TRBJ2-3	TRBV18	15
TGTGCCAGCAGCTTAGCTATGGTTAGCTCTGGAAACACCATATATTTT	CASSLAMVSSGNTIYF	.	.	TRBJ1-3	TRBV7-2	16
TGCGCCAGCAGGAGGGCGGGCAATGAGCAGTTCTTC	CASRRAGNEQFF	.	.	TRBJ2-1	TRBV5-1	12